The clone carrying this T cell receptor beta chain was seen more than once but under ten times. Only in-frame clones appear in the TCRdb table, and some are missing; sequencing was by immunoSEQ multiplex PCR. The data show 100,000 to 150,000 clones, approximately 90% seen once. The sample belongs to a study of cytomegalovirus exposure and HLA in healthy donors. Germline CDR1 SGHTS, CDR2 YDEGEE. The CDR3 is 14 residues long. The V and J ends lost 8 bases and 7 bases, in that order; junction bases with no gene match: 5. Specimen: PBMCs. The sequence came from a young woman in good health and CMV-seronegative. The chain joins TRBV5-8 to TRBJ2-1, with 14 bases matching TRBD2. The CDR3 sequence is CARAGTSGSNEQFF. In DNA form, the CDR3 reads TGTGCCAGAGCCGGGACTAGCGGGAGTAATGAGCAGTTCTTC.